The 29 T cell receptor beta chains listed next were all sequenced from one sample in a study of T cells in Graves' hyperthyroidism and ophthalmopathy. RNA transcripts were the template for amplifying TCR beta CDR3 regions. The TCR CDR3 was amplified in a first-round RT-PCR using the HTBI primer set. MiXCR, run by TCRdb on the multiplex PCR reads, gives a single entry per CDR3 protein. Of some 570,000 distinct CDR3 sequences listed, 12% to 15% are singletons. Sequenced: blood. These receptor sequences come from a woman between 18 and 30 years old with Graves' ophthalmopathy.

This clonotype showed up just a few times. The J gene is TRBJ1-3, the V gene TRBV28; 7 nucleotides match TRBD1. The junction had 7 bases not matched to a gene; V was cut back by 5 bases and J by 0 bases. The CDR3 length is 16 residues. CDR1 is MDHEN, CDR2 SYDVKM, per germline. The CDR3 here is CASSRGGPFSGNTIYF. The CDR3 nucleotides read TGTGCCAGCAGTAGAGGGGGCCCCTTCTCTGGAAACACCATATATTTT.

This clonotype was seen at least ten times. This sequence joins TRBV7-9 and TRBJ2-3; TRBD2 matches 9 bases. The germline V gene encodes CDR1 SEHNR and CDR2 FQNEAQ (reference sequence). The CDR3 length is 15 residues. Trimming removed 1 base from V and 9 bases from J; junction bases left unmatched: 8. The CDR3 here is CASSLEGLASGTQYF. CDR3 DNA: TGTGCCAGCAGCTTAGAGGGACTAGCAAGTGGGACGCAGTATTTT.

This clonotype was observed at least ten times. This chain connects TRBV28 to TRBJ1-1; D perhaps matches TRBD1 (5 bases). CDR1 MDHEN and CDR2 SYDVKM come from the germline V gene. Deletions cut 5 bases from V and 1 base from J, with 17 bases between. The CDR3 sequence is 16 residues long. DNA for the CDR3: TGTGCCAGCAGTAGCTGGGGAATACAGGAGAACACTGAAGCTTTCTTT. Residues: CASSSWGIQENTEAFF.

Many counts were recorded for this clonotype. The CDR3 sequence: CASSSLPQGQGHEAFF. CDR3 sequence (DNA): TGCGCCAGCAGCTCACTCCCTCAGGGACAGGGGCATGAAGCTTTCTTT. This chain links TRBV5-1 with TRBJ1-1; TRBD1 matches at 10 bases. V shed 3 bases, J shed 7 bases, and the junction held 12 bases outside the gene matches. The germline V gene encodes CDR1 SGHRS and CDR2 YFSETQ. The CDR3 consists of 16 residues.

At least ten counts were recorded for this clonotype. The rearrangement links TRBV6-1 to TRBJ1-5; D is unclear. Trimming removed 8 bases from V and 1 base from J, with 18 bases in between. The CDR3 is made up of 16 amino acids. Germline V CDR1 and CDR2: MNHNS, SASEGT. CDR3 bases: TGTGCCAGCCTGAACCCTCCAGCTGCGAGCAATCAGCCCCAGCATTTT. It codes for CASLNPPAASNQPQHF.

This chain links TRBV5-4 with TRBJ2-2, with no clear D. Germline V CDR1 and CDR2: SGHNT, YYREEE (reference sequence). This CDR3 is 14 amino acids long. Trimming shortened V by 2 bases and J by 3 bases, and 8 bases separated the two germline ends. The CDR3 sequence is CASSFPGHTGELFF. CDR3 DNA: TGTGCCAGCAGCTTCCCTGGGCACACCGGGGAGCTGTTTTTT.

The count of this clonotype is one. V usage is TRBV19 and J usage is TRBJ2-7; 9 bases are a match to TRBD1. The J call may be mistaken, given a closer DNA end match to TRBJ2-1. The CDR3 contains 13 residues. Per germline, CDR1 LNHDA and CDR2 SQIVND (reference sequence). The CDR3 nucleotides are TGTGCCAGTCTGGGACAGGGCGTCTACGAGCAGTTCTTC. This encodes CASLGQGVYEQFF.

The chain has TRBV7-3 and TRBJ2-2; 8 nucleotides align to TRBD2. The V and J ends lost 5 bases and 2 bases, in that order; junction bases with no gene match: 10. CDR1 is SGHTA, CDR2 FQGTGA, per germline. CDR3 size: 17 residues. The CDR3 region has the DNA TGTGCCAGCAGCCAACCGGCCACTAGCGGAAACACCGGGGAGCTGTTTTTT. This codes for CASSQPATSGNTGELFF.

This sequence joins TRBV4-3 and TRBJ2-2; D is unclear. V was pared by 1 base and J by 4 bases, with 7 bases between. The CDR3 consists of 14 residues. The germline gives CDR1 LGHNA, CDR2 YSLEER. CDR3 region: CASSQVVATGELFF. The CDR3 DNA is TGCGCCAGCAGCCAAGTAGTAGCCACCGGGGAGCTGTTTTTT.

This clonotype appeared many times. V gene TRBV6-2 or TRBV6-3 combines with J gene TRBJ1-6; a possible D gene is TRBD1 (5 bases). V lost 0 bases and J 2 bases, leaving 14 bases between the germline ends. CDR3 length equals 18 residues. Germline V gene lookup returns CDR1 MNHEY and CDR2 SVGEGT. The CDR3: CASSYSAVLGAYNSPLHF. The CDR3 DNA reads TGTGCCAGCAGTTACTCGGCCGTTTTGGGGGCCTATAATTCACCCCTCCACTTT.

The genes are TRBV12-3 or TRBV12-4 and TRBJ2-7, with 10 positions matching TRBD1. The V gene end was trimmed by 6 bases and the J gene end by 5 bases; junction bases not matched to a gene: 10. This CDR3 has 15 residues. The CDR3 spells CASSRGQGDPNEQYF. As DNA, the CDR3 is TGTGCCAGCAGCCGAGGACAGGGGGACCCCAACGAGCAGTACTTC.

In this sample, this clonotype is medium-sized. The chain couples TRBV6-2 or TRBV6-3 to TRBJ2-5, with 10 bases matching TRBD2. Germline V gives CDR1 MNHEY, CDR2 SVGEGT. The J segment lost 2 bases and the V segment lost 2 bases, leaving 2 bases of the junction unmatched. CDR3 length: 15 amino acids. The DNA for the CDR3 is TGTGCCAGCAGTTACCCGACTAGCGGGCAAGAGACCCAGTACTTC. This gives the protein CASSYPTSGQETQYF.

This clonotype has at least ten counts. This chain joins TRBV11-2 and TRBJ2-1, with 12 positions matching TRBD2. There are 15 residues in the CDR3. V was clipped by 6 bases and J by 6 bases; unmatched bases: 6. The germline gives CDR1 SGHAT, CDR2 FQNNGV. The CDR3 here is CASSSRLAGVNEQFF. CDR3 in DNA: TGTGCCAGCAGTTCGAGACTAGCGGGAGTCAATGAGCAGTTCTTC.

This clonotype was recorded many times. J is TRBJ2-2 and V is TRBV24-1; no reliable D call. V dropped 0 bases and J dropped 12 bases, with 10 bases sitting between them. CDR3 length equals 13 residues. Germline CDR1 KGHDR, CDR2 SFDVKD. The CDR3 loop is CATSDLRHGKLFF. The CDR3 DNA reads TGTGCCACCAGTGATTTGAGACATGGAAAGCTGTTTTTT.

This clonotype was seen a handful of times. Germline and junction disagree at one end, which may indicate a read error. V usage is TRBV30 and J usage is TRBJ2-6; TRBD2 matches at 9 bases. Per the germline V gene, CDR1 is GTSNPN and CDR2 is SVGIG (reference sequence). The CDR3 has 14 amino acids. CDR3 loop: CGCSGRSGANVLTF. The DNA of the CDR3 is TGCGGTTGTAGCGGGAGATCTGGGGCCAACGTCCTGACTTTC.

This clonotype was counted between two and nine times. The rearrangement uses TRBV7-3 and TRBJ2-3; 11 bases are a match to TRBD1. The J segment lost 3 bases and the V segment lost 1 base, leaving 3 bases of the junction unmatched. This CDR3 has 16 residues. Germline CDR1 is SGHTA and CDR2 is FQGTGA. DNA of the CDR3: TGTGCCAGCAGCTTAAGTGGGACAGGGGGGACAGATACGCAGTATTTT. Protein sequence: CASSLSGTGGTDTQYF.

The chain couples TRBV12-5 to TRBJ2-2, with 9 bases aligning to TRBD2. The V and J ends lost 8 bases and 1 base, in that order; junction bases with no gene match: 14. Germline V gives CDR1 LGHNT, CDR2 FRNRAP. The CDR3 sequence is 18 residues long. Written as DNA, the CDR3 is TGTGCTAGTAGTGCCCAGGGGACTAGCCCATTGAACACCGGGGAGCTGTTTTTT. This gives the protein CASSAQGTSPLNTGELFF.

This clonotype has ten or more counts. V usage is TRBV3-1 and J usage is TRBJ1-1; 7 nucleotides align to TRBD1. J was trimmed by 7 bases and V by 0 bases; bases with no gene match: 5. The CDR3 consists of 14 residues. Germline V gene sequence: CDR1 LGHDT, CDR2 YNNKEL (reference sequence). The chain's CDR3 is CASSQDIRDSEAFF. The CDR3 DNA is TGTGCCAGCAGCCAAGACATCCGGGACAGTGAAGCTTTCTTT.

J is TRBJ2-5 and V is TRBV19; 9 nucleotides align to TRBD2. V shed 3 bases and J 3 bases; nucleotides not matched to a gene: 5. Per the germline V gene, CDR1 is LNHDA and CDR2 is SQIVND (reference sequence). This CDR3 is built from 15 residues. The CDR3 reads CASSMGGRGEETQYF. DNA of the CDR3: TGTGCCAGTAGTATGGGCGGGAGGGGGGAAGAGACCCAGTACTTC.

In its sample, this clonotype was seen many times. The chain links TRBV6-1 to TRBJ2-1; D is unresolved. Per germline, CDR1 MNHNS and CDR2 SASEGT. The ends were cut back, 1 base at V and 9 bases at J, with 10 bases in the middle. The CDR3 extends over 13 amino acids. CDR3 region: CASSEGPSTEQFF. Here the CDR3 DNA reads TGTGCCAGCAGTGAAGGTCCCTCGACTGAGCAGTTCTTC.

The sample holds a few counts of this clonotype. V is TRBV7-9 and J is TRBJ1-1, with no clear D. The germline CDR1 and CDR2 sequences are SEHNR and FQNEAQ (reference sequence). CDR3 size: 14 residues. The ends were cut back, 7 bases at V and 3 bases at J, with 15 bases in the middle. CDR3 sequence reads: CASTPGPRDTEAFF. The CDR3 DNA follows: TGTGCCAGCACACCCGGGCCCCGAGACACTGAAGCTTTCTTT. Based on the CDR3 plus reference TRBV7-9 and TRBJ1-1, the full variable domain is DTGVSQNPRHKITKRGQNVTFRCDPISEHNRLYWYRQTLGQGPEFLTYFQNEAQLEKSRLLSDRFSAERPKGSFSTLEIQRTEQGDSAMYLCASTPGPRDTEAFFGQGTRLTVV.

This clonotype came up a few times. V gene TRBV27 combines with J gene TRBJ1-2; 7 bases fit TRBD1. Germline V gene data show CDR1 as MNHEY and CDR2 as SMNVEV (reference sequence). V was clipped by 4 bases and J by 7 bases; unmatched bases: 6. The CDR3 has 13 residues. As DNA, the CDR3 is TGTGCCAGCAGTTACGGACAGGCGAGTGGCTACACCTTC. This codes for CASSYGQASGYTF.

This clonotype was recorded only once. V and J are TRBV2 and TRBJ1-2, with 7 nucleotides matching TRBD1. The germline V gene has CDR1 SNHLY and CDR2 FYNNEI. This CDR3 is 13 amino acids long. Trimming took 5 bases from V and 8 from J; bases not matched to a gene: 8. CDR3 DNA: TGTGCCAGCAGTCAGGCAGGGGGAGGCGGCTACACCTTC. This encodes CASSQAGGGGYTF.

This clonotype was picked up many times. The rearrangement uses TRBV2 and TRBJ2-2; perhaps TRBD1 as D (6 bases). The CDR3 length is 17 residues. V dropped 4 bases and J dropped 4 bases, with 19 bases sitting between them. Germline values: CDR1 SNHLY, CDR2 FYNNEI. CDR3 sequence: CASSAGTSIPATGELFF. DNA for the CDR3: TGTGCCAGCAGTGCCGGGACATCAATACCGGCCACCGGGGAGCTGTTTTTT.

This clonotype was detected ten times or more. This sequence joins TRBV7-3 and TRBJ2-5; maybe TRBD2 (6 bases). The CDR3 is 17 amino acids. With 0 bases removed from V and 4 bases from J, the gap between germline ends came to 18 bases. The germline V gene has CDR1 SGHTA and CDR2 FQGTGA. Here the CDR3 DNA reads TGTGCCAGCAGCTTAACCCCGGGACTCCCCGGGGGAGAGACCCAGTACTTC. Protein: CASSLTPGLPGGETQYF.

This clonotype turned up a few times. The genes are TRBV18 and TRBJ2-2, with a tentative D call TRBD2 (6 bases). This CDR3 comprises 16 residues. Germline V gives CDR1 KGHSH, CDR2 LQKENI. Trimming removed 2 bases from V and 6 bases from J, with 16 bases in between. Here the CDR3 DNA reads TGTGCCAGCTCACCAGTCGGAGGGCCGATCGCCGGGGAGCTGTTTTTT. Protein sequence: CASSPVGGPIAGELFF.

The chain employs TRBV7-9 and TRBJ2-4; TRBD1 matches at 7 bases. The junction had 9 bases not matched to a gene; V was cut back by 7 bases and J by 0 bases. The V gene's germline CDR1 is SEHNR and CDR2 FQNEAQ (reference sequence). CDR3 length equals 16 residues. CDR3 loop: CASTRDSLLAKNIQYF. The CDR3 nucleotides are TGTGCCAGCACTCGGGACAGCCTATTAGCCAAAAACATTCAGTACTTC.

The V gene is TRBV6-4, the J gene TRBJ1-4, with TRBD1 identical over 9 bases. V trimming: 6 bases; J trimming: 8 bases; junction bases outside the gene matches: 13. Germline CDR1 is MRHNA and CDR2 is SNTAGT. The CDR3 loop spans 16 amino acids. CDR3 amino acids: CASRENPGQGREKLFF. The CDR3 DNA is TGTGCCAGCAGAGAAAATCCGGGACAGGGTCGGGAAAAACTGTTTTTT.

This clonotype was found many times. CDR3 nucleotides: TGTGCCAGCAGTTGCGGGGGCTGGGAAGACTATTTCTGCTACGAGCAGTACTTC. Amino acid sequence: CASSCGGWEDYFCYEQYF. The chain employs TRBV28 and TRBJ2-7; TRBD2 might be the D (7 bases). V was pared by 4 bases and J by 3 bases, with 25 bases between. From germline, CDR1 is MDHEN and CDR2 SYDVKM. There are 18 residues in the CDR3.